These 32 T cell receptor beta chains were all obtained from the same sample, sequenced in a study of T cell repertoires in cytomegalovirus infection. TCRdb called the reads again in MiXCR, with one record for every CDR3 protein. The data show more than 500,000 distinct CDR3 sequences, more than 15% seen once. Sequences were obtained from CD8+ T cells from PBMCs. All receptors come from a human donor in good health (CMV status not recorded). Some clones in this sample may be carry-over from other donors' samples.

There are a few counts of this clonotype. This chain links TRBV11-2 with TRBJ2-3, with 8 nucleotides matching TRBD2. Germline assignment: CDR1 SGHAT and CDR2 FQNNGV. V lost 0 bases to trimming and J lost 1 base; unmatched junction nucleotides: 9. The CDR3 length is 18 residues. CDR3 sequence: CASSLDREPAGGTDTQYF. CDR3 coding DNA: TGTGCCAGCAGCTTAGATCGAGAACCAGCGGGGGGCACAGATACGCAGTATTTT.

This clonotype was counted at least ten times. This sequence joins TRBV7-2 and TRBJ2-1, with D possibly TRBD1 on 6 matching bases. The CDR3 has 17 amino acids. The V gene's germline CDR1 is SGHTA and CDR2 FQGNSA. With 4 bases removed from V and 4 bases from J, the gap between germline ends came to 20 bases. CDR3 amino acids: CASSSTETGLIYNEQFF. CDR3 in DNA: TGTGCCAGCAGCTCGACGGAAACAGGGCTCATATACAATGAGCAGTTCTTC.

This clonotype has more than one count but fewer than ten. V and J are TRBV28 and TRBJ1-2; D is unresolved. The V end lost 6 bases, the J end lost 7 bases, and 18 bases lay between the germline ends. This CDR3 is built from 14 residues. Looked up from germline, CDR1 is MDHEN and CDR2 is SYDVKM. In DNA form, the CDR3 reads TGTGCCAGCAGGGTAGTCTTTGGGCCCTTTGGCTACACCTTC. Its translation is CASRVVFGPFGYTF.

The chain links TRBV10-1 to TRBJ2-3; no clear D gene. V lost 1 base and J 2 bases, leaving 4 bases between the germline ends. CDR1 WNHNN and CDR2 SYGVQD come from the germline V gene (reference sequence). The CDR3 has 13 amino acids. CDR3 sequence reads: CASSELDTDTQYF. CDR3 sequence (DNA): TGCGCCAGCAGTGAGTTGGACACAGATACGCAGTATTTT.

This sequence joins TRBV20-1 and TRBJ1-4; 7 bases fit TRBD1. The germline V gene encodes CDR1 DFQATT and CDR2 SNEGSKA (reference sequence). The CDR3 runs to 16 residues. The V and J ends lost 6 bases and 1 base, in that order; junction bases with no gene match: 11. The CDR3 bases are TGCAGTGCCTTTCGACAGGGACGGCTAACTAATGAAAAACTGTTTTTT. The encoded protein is CSAFRQGRLTNEKLFF.

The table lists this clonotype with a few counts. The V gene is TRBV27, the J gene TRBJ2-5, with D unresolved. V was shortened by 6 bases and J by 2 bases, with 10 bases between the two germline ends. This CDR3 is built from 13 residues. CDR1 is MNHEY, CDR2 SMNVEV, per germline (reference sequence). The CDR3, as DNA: TGTGCCAGCAGCCATAACATTCAAGAGACCCAGTACTTC. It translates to CASSHNIQETQYF.

CDR3 loop: CASSYSFQPPNQETQYF. CDR3 sequence (DNA): TGTGCCAGCAGTTACTCATTCCAGCCGCCGAACCAAGAGACCCAGTACTTC. The chain carries TRBV6-6 and TRBJ2-5; unclear D gene. Germline V gives CDR1 MNHNY, CDR2 SVGAGI (reference sequence). Trimming took off 0 bases at V and 0 bases at J, with 14 bases between the two ends. The CDR3 totals 17 residues.

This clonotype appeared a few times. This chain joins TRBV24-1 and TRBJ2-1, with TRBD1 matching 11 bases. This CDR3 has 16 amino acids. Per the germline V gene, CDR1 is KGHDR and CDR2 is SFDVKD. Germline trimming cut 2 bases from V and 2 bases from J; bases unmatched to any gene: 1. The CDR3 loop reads CATSDWTGGPYNEQFF. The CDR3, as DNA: TGTGCCACCAGTGATTGGACAGGGGGCCCCTACAATGAGCAGTTCTTC.

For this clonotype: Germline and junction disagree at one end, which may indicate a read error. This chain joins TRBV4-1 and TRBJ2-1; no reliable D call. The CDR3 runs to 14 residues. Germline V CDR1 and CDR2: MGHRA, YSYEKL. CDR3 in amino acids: CASSHGGAYNEQFF. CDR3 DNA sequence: TGTGCCAGCAGCCATGGCGGTGCCTACAATGAGCAGTTCTTC.

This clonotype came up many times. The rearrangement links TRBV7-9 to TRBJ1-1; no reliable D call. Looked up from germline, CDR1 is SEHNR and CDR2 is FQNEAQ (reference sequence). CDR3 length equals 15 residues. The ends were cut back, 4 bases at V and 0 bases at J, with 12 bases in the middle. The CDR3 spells CASSSTNILNTEAFF. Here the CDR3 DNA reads TGTGCCAGCAGCTCCACAAACATATTGAACACTGAAGCTTTCTTT. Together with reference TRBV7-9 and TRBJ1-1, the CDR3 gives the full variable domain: DTGVSQNPRHKITKRGQNVTFRCDPISEHNRLYWYRQTLGQGPEFLTYFQNEAQLEKSRLLSDRFSAERPKGSFSTLEIQRTEQGDSAMYLCASSSTNILNTEAFFGQGTRLTVV.

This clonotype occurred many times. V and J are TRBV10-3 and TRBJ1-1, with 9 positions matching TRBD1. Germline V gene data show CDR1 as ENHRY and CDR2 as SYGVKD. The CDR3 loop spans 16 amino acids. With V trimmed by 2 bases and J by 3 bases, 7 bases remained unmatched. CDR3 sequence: CAISEPKQGAYTEAFF. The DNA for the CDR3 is TGTGCCATCAGTGAGCCGAAACAGGGGGCGTACACTGAAGCTTTCTTT.

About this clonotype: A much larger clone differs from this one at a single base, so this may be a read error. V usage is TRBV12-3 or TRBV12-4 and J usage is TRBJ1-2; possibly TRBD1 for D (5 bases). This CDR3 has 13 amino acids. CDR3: CASSLGVNFGYTF. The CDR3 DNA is TGTGCCAGCAGCCTAGGGGTTAACTTTGGCTACACCTTC.

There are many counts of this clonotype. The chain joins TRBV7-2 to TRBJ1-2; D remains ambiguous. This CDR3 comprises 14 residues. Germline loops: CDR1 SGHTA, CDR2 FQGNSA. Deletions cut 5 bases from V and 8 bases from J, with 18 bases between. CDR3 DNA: TGTGCCAGCAGCCCAACCCCTTCCGGACCAGGCTACACCTTC. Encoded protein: CASSPTPSGPGYTF.

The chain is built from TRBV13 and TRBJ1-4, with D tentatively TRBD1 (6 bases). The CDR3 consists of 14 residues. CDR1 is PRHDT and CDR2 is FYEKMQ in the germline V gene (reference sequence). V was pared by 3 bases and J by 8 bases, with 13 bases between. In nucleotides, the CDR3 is TGTGCCAGCAGCTTTAGGGGGATACGGGAAAAACTGTTTTTT. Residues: CASSFRGIREKLFF.

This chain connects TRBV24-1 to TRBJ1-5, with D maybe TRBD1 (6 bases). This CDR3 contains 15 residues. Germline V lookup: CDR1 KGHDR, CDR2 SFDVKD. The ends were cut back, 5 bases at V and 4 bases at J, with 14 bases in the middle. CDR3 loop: CATSGHATGNQPQHF. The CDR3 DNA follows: TGTGCCACCAGTGGTCACGCAACAGGGAATCAGCCCCAGCATTTT.

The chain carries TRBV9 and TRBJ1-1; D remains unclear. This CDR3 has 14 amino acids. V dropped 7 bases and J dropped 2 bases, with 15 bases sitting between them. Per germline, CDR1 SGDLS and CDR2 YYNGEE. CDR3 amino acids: CASSTDAVNTEAFF. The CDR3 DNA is TGTGCCAGCTCCACGGACGCGGTTAACACTGAAGCTTTCTTT.

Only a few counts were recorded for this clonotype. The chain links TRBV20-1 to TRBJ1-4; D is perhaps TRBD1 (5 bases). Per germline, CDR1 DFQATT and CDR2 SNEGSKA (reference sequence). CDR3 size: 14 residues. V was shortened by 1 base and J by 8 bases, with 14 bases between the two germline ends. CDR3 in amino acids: CSARGAGKGEKLFF. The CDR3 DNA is TGCAGTGCTAGAGGGGCAGGGAAAGGGGAAAAACTGTTTTTT.

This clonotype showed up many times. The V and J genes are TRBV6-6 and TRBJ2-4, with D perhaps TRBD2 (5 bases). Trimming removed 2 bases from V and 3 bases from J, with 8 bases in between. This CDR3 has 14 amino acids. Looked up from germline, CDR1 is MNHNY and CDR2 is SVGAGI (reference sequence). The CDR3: CASSYEEGKNIQYF. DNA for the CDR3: TGTGCCAGCAGTTACGAAGAGGGCAAAAACATTCAGTACTTC.

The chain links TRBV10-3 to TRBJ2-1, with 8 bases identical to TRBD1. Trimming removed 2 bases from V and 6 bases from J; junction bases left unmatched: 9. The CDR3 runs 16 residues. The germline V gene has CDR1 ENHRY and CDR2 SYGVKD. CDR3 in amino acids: CAISEPQDREGNEQFF. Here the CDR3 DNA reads TGTGCCATCAGTGAGCCCCAGGACAGGGAAGGCAATGAGCAGTTCTTC.

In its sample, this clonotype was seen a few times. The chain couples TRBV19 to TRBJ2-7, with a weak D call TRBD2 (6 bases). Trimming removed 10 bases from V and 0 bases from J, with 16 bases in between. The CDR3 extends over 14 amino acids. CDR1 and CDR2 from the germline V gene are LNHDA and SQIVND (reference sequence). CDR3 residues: CATTGGANSYEQYF. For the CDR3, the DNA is TGTGCCACAACCGGAGGGGCCAACTCCTACGAGCAGTACTTC.

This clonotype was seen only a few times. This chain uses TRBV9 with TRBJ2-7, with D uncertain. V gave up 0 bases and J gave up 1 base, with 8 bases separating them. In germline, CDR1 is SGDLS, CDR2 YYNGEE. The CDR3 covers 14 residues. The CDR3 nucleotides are TGTGCCAGCAGCGTAGCCACTGGTTCCTACGAGCAGTACTTC. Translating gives CASSVATGSYEQYF.

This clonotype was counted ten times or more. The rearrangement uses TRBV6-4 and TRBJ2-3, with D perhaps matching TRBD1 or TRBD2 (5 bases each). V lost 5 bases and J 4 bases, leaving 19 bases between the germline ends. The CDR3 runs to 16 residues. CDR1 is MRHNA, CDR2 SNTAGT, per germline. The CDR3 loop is CASSPGTADGADTQYF. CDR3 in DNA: TGTGCCAGCAGTCCCGGGACCGCAGATGGTGCAGATACGCAGTATTTT.

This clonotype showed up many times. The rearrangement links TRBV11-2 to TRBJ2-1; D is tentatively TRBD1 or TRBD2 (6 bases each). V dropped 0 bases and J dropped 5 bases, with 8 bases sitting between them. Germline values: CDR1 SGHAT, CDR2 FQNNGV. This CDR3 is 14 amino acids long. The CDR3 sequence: CASSLERGDNEQFF. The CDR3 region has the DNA TGTGCCAGCAGCTTAGAAAGGGGGGACAATGAGCAGTTCTTC.

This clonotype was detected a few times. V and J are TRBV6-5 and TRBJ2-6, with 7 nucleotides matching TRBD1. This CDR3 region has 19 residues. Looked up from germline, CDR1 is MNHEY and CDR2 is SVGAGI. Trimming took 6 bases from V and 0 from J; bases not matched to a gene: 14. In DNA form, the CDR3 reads TGTGCCAGCAGCCAGACATCAGGACAGGTGATCTCTGGGGCCAACGTCCTGACTTTC. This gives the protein CASSQTSGQVISGANVLTF.

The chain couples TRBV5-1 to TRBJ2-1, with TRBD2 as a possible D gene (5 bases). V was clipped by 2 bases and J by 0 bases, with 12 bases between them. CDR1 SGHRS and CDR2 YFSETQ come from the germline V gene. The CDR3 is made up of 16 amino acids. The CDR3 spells CASSFLGSSSYNEQFF. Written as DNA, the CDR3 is TGCGCCAGCAGCTTCCTGGGGAGTAGCTCCTACAATGAGCAGTTCTTC.

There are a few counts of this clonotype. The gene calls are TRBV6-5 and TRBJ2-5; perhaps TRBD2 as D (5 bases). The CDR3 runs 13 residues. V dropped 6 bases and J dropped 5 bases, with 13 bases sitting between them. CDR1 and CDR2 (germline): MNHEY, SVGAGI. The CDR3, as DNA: TGTGCCAGCAGCCTACTAGAAGGGGAGACCCAGTACTTC. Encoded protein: CASSLLEGETQYF.

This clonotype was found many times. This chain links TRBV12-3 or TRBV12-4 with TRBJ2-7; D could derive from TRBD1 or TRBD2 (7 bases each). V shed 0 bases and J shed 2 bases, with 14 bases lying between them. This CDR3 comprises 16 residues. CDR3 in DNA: TGTGCCAGCAGTTTAGCGCCCCCAGGGGGGGCCTACGAGCAGTACTTC. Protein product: CASSLAPPGGAYEQYF.

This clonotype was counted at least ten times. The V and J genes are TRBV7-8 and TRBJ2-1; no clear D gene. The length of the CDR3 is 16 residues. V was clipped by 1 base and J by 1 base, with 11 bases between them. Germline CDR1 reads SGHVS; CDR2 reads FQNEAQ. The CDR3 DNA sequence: TGTGCCAGCAGCTTAGATCGTCGACCATCCTACAATGAGCAGTTCTTC. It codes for CASSLDRRPSYNEQFF. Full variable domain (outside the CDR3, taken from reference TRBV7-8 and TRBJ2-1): GAGVSQSPRYKVAKRGQDVALRCDPISGHVSLFWYQQALGQGPEFLTYFQNEAQLDKSGLPSDRFFAERPEGSVSTLKIQRTQQEDSAVYLCASSLDRRPSYNEQFFGPGTRLTVL.

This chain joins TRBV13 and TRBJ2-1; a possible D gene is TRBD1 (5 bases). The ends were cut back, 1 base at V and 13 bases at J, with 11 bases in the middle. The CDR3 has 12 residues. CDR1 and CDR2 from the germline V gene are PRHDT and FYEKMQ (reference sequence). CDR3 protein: CASSLEGQIQFF. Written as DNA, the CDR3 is TGTGCCAGCAGCTTAGAGGGGCAGATTCAGTTCTTC.

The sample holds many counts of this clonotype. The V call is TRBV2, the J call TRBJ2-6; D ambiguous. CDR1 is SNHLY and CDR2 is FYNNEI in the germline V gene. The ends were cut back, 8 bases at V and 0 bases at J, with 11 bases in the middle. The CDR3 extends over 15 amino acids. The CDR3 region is CASGAEISGANVLTF. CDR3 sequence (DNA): TGTGCCAGCGGTGCGGAAATCTCTGGGGCCAACGTCCTGACTTTC.

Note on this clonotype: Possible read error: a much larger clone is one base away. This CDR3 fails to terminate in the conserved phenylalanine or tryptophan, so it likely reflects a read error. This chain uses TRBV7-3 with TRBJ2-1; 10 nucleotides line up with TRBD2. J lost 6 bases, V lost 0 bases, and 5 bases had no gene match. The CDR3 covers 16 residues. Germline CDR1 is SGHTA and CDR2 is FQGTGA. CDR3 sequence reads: CASSLTAPSGGNEQFL. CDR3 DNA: TGTGCCAGCAGCTTAACGGCCCCTAGCGGGGGCAATGAGCAGTTCTTA.

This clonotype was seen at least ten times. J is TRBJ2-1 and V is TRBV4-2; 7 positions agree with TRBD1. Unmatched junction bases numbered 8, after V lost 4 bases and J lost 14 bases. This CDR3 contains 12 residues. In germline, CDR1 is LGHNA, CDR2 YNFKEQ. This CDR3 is CASSREDRVKFF. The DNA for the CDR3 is TGTGCCAGCAGCCGAGAAGACAGGGTAAAGTTCTTC.